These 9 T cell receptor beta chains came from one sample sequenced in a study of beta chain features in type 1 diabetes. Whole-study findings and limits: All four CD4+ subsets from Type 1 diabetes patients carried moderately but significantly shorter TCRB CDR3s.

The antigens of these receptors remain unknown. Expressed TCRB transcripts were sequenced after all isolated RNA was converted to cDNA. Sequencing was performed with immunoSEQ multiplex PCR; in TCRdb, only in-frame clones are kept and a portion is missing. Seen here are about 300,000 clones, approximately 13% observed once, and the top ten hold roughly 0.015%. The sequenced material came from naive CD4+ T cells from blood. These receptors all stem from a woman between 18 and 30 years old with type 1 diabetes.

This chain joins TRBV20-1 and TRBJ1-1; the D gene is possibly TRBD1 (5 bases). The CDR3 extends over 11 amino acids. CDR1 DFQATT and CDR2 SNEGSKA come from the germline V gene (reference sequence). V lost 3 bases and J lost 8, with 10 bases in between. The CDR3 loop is CSASRGQEAFF. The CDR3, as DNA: TGCAGTGCTAGTAGGGGCCAGGAAGCTTTCTTT.

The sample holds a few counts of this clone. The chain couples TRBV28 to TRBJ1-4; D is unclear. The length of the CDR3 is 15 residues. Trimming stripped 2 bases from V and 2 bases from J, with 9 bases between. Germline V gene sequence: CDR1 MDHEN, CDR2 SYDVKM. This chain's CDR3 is CASSLGGYTNEKLFF. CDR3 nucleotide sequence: TGTGCCAGCAGTTTAGGCGGCTATACTAATGAAAAACTGTTTTTT.

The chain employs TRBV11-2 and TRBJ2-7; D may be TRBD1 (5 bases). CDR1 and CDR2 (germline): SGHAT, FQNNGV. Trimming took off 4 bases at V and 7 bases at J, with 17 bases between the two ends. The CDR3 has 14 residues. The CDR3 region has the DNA TGTGCCAGCAGCTCTCAGGGTCGCCTACGGGAGCAGTACTTC. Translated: CASSSQGRLREQYF.

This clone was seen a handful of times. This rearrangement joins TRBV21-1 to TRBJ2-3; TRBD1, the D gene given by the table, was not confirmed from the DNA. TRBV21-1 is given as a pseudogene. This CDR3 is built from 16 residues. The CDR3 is CASSKDGTVEKNTQYF. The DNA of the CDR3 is TGTGCCAGCAGCAAAGACGGGACAGTGGAGAAGAATACGCAGTATTTT.

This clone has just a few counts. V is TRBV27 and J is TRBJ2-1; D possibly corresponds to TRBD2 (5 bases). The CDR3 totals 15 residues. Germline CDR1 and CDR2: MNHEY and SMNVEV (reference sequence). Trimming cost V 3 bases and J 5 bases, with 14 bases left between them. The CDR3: CASSFELALHNEQFF. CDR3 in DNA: TGTGCCAGCAGTTTTGAGCTAGCACTCCACAATGAGCAGTTCTTC.

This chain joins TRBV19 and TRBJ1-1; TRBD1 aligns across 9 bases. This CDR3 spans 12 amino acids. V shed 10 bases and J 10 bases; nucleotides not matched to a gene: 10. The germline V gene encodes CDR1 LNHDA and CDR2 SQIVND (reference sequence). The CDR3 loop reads CATRDREPGAFF. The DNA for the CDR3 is TGTGCCACCCGGGACAGGGAGCCTGGAGCTTTCTTT. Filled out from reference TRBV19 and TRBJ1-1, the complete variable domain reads DGGITQSPKYLFRKEGQNVTLSCEQNLNHDAMYWYRQDPGQGLRLIYYSQIVNDFQKGDIAEGYSVSREKKESFPLTVTSAQKNPTAFYLCATRDREPGAFFGQGTRLTVV.

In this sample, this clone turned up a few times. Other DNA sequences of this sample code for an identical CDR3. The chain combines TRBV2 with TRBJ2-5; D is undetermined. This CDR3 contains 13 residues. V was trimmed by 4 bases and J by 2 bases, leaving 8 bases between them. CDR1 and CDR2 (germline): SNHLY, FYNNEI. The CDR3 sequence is CASSGQRQETQYF. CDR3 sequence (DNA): TGTGCCAGCAGTGGACAAAGACAAGAGACCCAGTACTTC. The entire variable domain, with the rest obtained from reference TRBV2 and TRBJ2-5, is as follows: EPEVTQTPSHQVTQMGQEVILRCVPISNHLYFYWYRQILGQKVEFLVSFYNNEISEKSEIFDDQFSVERPDGSNFTLKIRSTKLEDSAMYFCASSGQRQETQYFGPGTRLLVL.

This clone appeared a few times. In nucleotides, the CDR3 is TGTGCCAGCAGCTCCAGGGACAGGGTCCAGATGATTGCCTACGAGCAGTACTTC. Translating gives CASSSRDRVQMIAYEQYF. The V gene is TRBV9, the J gene TRBJ2-7; 9 nucleotides match TRBD1. The V gene end was trimmed by 4 bases and the J gene end by 2 bases; junction bases not matched to a gene: 16. This CDR3 region has 18 residues. Germline V gene data show CDR1 as SGDLS and CDR2 as YYNGEE.

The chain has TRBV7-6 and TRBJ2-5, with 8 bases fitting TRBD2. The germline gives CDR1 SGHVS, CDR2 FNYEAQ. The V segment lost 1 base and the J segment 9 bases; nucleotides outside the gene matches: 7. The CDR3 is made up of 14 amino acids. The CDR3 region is CASSLDPGRVAQYF. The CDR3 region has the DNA TGTGCCAGCAGCTTAGACCCCGGGAGGGTGGCCCAGTACTTC.